A single TCR beta chain is shown here with its context. Antigen unknown. Using immunoSEQ multiplex PCR, the repertoire was profiled, and TCRdb retains in-frame clones only, with some absent. The repertoire holds 240,000 or so clones, with around 81% as singletons. The record originates from a study of Tregs in tolerant kidney transplant recipients. Study-wide results and limits: Activated donor B cell expansion appeared to reveal the most relevant donor-specific TCRbeta repertoire. Findings come from small patient numbers and require larger validation. Biological reproducibility was not directly addressed, but technical replication error appeared minimal.

Unstimulated regulatory T cells (CD4+CD25+CD127-), CD4+CD25- non-regulatory cells, CD4 and CD8 cells were FACS-sorted from thawed PBMCs. The sequence came from a human donor in good health. Sequencing was done on a sample of CD4+ T cells from blood.

In DNA, the CDR3 is TGTGCCAGCAGCACTAACAGGGGGAGTGCAACTAATGAAAAACTGTTTTTT. This gives the protein CASSTNRGSATNEKLFF. V is TRBV7-8 and J is TRBJ1-4; TRBD1 aligns across 8 bases. J was trimmed by 0 bases and V by 5 bases; bases with no gene match: 8. The CDR3 has 17 residues. The V gene's germline CDR1 is SGHVS and CDR2 FQNEAQ.